This T cell receptor (beta chain) was identified during a study of T cell responses to AZD1222 COVID-19 vaccine. Losses at the gene ends were 0 bases for V and 6 bases for J; bases not matched to a gene: 4. This CDR3 spans 13 amino acids. Germline V lookup: CDR1 GTSNPN, CDR2 SVGIG (reference sequence). In regard to this clone: Its antigen is unknown.

The study, taken as a whole, reports: Seropositivity was recorded at baseline in only 6 or 7 AZD1222 recipients. Spike was spanned by vaccine-associated CD4 TCRs, with dominance at 160-218 and 743-854. Close to half of spike-specific TCRs reportedly recognize unmutated variant regions.

The repertoire was sequenced with immunoSEQ multiplex PCR; TCRdb's copy has only in-frame clones and lacks some. This table has 180,000 or so clones, approximately 90% appearing once. The chain combines TRBV30 with TRBJ1-2, with TRBD1 matching 7 bases. This sample comprised peripheral blood, obtained 28 days after the second dose of the MenACWY control vaccine. The origin of this receptor is an adult who received the MenACWY meningococcal vaccine as a control. The CDR3 DNA reads TGTGCCTGGAGTGTAATCGGGACAGATGGCTACACCTTC. It encodes CAWSVIGTDGYTF.